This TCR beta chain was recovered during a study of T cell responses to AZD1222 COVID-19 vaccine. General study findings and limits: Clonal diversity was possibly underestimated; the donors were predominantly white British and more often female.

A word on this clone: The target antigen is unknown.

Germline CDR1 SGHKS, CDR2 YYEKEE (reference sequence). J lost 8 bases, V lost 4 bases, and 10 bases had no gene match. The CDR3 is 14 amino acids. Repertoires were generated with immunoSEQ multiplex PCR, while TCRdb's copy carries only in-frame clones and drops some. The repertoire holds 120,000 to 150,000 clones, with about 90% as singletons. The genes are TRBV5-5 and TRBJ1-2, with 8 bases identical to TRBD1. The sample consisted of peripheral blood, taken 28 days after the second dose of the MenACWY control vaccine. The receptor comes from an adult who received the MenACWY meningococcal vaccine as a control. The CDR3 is CASSVSQGAFGYTF. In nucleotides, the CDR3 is TGTGCCAGCAGCGTAAGTCAGGGGGCGTTCGGCTACACCTTC. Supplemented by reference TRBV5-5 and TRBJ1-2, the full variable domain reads DAGVTQSPTHLIKTRGQQVTLRCSPISGHKSVSWYQQVLGQGPQFIFQYYEKEERGRGNFPDRFSARQFPNYSSELNVNALLLGDSALYLCASSVSQGAFGYTFGSGTRLTVV.